The 11 T cell receptor beta chains in this list originate from one sample, sequenced in a study of metastatic and nonmetastatic thyroid tumors. There were no patients who had received any treatment before thyroid surgery. From the PCR reads, TCRdb re-called clones with MiXCR. The data show about 37,000 clones, about 27% seen once. The sequencing sample was made of blood. These receptors all come from a male donor with papillary thyroid cancer or a benign thyroid nodule (not recorded which). Some clones in this sample may be carry-over from other donors' samples.

This clone has only a few counts. The chain joins TRBV28 to TRBJ1-5; the D gene is possibly TRBD1 (6 bases). The CDR3 has 14 amino acids. Germline V gene sequence: CDR1 MDHEN, CDR2 SYDVKM. Trimming removed 7 bases from V and 7 bases from J, with 17 bases in between. The DNA of the CDR3 is TGTGCCAGCAACCTCAGGGGAAGTGGGCAGCCCCAGCATTTT. As protein: CASNLRGSGQPQHF.

V is TRBV6-5 and J is TRBJ1-2; no reliable D call. CDR1 and CDR2 from the germline V gene are MNHEY and SVGAGI. V was trimmed by 2 bases and J by 8 bases, leaving 12 bases between them. The CDR3 has 13 residues. The CDR3 bases are TGTGCCAGCAGTTACCCCCAGTCGAAGGGCTACACCTTC. This codes for CASSYPQSKGYTF.

This clone was counted at least ten times. V is TRBV5-6 and J is TRBJ2-3; the D gene is possibly TRBD2 (6 bases). The germline V gene has CDR1 SGHDT and CDR2 YYEEEE. This CDR3 is 17 amino acids long. Trimming shortened V by 4 bases and J by 3 bases, and 21 bases separated the two germline ends. This CDR3 reads CASSPLGGTTRTDTQYF. CDR3 nucleotide sequence: TGTGCCAGCAGCCCGTTGGGCGGGACCACCCGGACAGATACGCAGTATTTT.

As to this clone: The sample has other DNA sequences that encode this CDR3 too. V and J are TRBV7-2 and TRBJ1-1; D ambiguous. Trimming cost V 5 bases and J 0 bases, with 7 bases left between them. The germline CDR1 and CDR2 sequences are SGHTA and FQGNSA. The CDR3 runs 13 residues. The CDR3 region has the DNA TGTGCCAGCAGCCCGTACTTGAACACTGAAGCTTTCTTT. It codes for CASSPYLNTEAFF.

By share, this clone ranks as medium-sized. The rearrangement links TRBV2 to TRBJ2-2, with 10 bases lining up with TRBD1. The germline gives CDR1 SNHLY, CDR2 FYNNEI. The CDR3 is 15 amino acids. The junction had 8 bases not matched to a gene; V was cut back by 6 bases and J by 7 bases. As DNA, the CDR3 is TGTGCCAGCAGCCTTGGACAGGGGGTCGGCGGGGAGCTGTTTTTT. Translating gives CASSLGQGVGGELFF.

This clone was picked up a small number of times. This sequence joins TRBV24-1 and TRBJ2-2; possibly TRBD1 for D (6 bases). Germline values: CDR1 KGHDR, CDR2 SFDVKD. Trimming shortened V by 7 bases and J by 0 bases, and 11 bases separated the two germline ends. CDR3 length: 15 residues. The CDR3 DNA reads as TGTGCCACCAGCCCCGGGACACCGAACACCGGGGAGCTGTTTTTT. It specifies CATSPGTPNTGELFF.

The J gene is TRBJ2-1, the V gene TRBV28; D unclear. The CDR3 spans 16 residues. Germline-derived CDR1 and CDR2 are MDHEN and SYDVKM. The V end was cut by 4 bases, the J end by 2 bases, with 15 bases between. In DNA form, the CDR3 reads TGTGCCAGCAGTTCGACTGCTAGAGTGACCTACAATGAGCAGTTCTTC. Amino acids: CASSSTARVTYNEQFF.

J is TRBJ1-5 and V is TRBV4-2; 7 bases fit TRBD1. Germline values: CDR1 LGHNA, CDR2 YNFKEQ. The V segment lost 0 bases and the J segment 8 bases; nucleotides outside the gene matches: 7. The CDR3 length is 15 residues. The CDR3 sequence is CASSQDSGGSEPQHF. CDR3 in DNA: TGTGCCAGCAGCCAAGATTCAGGGGGTAGTGAGCCCCAGCATTTT.

For this clone: The junction departs from germline at one end; a sequencing error may be responsible. This chain links TRBV6-1 with TRBJ2-3; D call uncertain. CDR1 and CDR2 from the germline V gene are MNHNS and SASEGT. The CDR3 is 13 residues long. CDR3 nucleotide sequence: TGTGCCTGCAGTGCTACAGTGGGTCCTACCCGCTATTTT. Protein: CACSATVGPTRYF.

This clone was recorded many times. The chain is built from TRBV19 and TRBJ1-3; D is uncertain. The germline V gene has CDR1 LNHDA and CDR2 SQIVND (reference sequence). The CDR3 is 12 amino acids. V lost 4 bases and J lost 4, with 5 bases in between. DNA for the CDR3: TGTGCCAGTAGTACCCAAGGAAACACCATATATTTT. This translates into CASSTQGNTIYF.

The chain joins TRBV19 to TRBJ2-7, with 10 bases lining up with TRBD2. CDR1 and CDR2 (germline): LNHDA, SQIVND (reference sequence). The CDR3 extends over 14 amino acids. V gave up 4 bases and J gave up 3 bases; unmatched junction bases: 3. The CDR3, as DNA: TGTGCCAGTAGTACTAGCGGGAGTAGCTACGAGCAGTACTTC. Amino acids: CASSTSGSSYEQYF. The entire variable domain, with the rest obtained from reference TRBV19 and TRBJ2-7, is as follows: DGGITQSPKYLFRKEGQNVTLSCEQNLNHDAMYWYRQDPGQGLRLIYYSQIVNDFQKGDIAEGYSVSREKKESFPLTVTSAQKNPTAFYLCASSTSGSSYEQYFGPGTRLTVT.